These 2 T cell receptor beta chains were sequenced from one sample in a study of T cells in Graves' hyperthyroidism and ophthalmopathy. TCR beta CDR3 regions were amplified from RNA. The primer set for the first-round RT-PCR of the TCR CDR3 was HTBI. TCRdb reprocessed the multiplex PCR reads via MiXCR and lists one record per CDR3 protein. The sample includes under 350,000 distinct CDR3 sequences, around a fifth seen only once; the top ten take around 45%. The sequencing sample was made of blood. The receptors stem from a woman between 50 and 59 years old with Graves' hyperthyroidism.

V and J are TRBV28 and TRBJ2-7; TRBD1 matches at 8 bases. V gave up 7 bases and J gave up 3 bases; unmatched junction bases: 8. The CDR3 sequence is 14 residues long. The germline V gene has CDR1 MDHEN and CDR2 SYDVKM. CDR3 nucleotide sequence: TGTGCCAGCATCAGGACAGGGATTCTCTACGAGCAGTACTTC. It encodes CASIRTGILYEQYF.

This clonotype was found many times. The J gene is TRBJ1-1, the V gene TRBV7-3, with D tentatively TRBD1 (6 bases). V lost 5 bases, J lost 2 bases, and 15 bases lay in between. This CDR3 spans 15 amino acids. Looked up from germline, CDR1 is SGHTA and CDR2 is FQGTGA. CDR3 in amino acids: CASSRYRDINTEAFF. CDR3 DNA: TGTGCCAGCAGCAGATACCGGGACATTAACACTGAAGCTTTCTTT.